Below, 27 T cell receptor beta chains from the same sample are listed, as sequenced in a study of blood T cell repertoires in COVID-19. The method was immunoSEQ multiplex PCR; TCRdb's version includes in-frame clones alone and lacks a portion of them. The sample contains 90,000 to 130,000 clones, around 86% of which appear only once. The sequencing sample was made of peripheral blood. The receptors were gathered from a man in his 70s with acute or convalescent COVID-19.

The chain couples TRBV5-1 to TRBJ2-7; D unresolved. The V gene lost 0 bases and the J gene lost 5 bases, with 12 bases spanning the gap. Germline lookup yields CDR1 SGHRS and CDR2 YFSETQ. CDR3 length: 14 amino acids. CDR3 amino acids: CASSLGAVQDEQYF. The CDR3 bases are TGCGCCAGCAGCTTGGGTGCGGTCCAAGACGAGCAGTACTTC.

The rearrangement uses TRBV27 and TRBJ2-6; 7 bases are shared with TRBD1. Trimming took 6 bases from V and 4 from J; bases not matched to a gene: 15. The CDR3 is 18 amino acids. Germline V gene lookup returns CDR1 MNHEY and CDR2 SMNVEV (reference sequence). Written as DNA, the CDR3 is TGTGCCAGCAGCCGCATTGGGACAGCCTCCCGGGGGGCCAACGTCCTGACTTTC. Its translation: CASSRIGTASRGANVLTF.

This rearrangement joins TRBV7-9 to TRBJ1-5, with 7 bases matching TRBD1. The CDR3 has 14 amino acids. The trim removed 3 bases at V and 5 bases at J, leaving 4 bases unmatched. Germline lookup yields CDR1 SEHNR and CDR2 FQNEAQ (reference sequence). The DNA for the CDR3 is TGTGCCAGCAGCTTGACAGGGAGGTATCAGCCCCAGCATTTT. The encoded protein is CASSLTGRYQPQHF.

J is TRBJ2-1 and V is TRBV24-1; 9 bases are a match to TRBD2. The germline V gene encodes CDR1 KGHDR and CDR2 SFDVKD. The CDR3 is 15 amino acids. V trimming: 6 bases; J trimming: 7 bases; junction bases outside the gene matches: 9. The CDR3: CATSRFIAGENEQFF. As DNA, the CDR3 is TGTGCCACCAGTCGCTTTATAGCGGGAGAAAATGAGCAGTTCTTC.

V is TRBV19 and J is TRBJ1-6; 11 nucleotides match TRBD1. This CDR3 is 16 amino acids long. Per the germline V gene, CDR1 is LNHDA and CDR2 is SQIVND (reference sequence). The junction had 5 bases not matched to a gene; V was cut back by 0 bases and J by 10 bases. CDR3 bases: TGTGCCAGTAGTATAGACGGGACAGGGGGAAACTCACCCCTCCACTTT. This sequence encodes CASSIDGTGGNSPLHF.

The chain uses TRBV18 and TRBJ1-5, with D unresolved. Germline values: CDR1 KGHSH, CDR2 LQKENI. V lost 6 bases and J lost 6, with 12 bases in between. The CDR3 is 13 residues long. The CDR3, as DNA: TGTGCCAGCTCTCTTGGGGAGACTCAGCCCCAGCATTTT. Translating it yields CASSLGETQPQHF.

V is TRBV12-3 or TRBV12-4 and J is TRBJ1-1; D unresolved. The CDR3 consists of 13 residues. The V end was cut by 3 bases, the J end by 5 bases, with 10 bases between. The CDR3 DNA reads TGTGCCAGCAGTTTCGTCGGGGAGACTGAAGCTTTCTTT. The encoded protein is CASSFVGETEAFF.

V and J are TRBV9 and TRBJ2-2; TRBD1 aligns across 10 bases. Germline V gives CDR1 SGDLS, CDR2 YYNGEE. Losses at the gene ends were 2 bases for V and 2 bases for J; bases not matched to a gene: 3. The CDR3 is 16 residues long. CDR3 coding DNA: TGTGCCAGCAGCGTCGGGGACAGGGGTAACACCGGGGAGCTGTTTTTT. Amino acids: CASSVGDRGNTGELFF.

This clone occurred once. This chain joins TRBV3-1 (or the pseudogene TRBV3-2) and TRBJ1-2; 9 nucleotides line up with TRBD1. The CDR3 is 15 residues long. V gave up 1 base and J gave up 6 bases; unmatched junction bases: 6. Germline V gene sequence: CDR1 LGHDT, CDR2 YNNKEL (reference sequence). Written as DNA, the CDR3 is TGTGCCAGCAGCCAAGCGGGACAGGGCGTAGATGGCTACACCTTC. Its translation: CASSQAGQGVDGYTF.

CDR3 residues: CASSQLQGASYTF. The CDR3 nucleotides read TGTGCCAGCAGCCAATTACAGGGAGCTTCCTACACCTTC. J is TRBJ1-2 and V is TRBV4-2, with TRBD1 as a possible D gene (6 bases). Between the trimmed V and J ends, which lost 2 bases and 10 bases, there was a span of 14 bases. Looked up from germline, CDR1 is LGHNA and CDR2 is YNFKEQ. The CDR3 is 13 residues long.

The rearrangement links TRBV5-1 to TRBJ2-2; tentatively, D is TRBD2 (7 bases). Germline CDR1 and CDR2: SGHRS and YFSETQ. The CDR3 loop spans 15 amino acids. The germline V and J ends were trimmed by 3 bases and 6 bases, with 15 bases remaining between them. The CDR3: CASSSEGGSPGELFF. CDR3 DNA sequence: TGCGCCAGCAGCTCAGAGGGGGGGTCCCCCGGGGAGCTGTTTTTT.

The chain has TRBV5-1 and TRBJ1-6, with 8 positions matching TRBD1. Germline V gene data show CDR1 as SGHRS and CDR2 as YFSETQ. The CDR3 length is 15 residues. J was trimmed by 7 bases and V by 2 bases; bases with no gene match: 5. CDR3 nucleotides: TGCGCCAGCAGCTTCAACAGGGGGGGAAATTCACCCCTCCACTTT. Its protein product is CASSFNRGGNSPLHF.

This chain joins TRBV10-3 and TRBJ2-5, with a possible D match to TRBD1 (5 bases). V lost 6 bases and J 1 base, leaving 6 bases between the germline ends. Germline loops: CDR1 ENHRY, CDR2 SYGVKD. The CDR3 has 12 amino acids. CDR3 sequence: CAIRGPQETQYF. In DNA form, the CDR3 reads TGTGCCATCAGGGGGCCCCAAGAGACCCAGTACTTC.

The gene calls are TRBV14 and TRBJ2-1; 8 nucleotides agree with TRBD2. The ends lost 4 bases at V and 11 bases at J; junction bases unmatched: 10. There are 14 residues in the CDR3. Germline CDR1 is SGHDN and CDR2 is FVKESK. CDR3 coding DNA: TGTGCCAGCAGCCGAGCGGGAGTCTCGCAAAAGCAGTTCTTC. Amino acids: CASSRAGVSQKQFF.

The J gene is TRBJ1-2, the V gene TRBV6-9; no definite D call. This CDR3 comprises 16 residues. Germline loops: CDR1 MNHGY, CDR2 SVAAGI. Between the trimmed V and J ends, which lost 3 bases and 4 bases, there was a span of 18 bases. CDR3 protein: CASSYNMGERFYGYTF. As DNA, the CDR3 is TGTGCCAGCAGTTACAATATGGGAGAAAGGTTCTATGGCTACACCTTC.

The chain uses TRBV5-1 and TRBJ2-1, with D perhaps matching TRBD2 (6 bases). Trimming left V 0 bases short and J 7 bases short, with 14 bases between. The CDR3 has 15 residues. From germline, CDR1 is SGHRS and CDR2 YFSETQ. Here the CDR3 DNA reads TGCGCCAGCAGCTTGGATCCCAGTGGGGGGAATGAGCAGTTCTTC. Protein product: CASSLDPSGGNEQFF.

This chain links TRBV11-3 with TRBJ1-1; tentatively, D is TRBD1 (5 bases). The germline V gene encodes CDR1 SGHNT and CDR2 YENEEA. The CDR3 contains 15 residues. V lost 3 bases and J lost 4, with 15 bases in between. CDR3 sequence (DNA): TGTGCCAGCAGCTTTGGGGGGGGAGGGAGCACTGAAGCTTTCTTT. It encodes CASSFGGGGSTEAFF.

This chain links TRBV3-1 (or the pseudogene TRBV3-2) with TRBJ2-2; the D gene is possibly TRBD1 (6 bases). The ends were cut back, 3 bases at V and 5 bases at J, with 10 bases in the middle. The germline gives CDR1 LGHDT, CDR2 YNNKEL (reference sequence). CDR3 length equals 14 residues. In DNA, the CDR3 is TGTGCCAGCAGCCAGGGACAAGATACCGGGGAGCTGTTTTTT. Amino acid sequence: CASSQGQDTGELFF.

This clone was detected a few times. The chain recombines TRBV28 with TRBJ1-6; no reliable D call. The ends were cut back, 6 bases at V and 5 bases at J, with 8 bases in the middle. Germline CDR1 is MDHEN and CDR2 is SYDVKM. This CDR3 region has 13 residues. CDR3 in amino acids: CASSRVNNSPLHF. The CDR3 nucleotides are TGTGCCAGCAGCCGGGTCAATAATTCACCCCTCCACTTT.

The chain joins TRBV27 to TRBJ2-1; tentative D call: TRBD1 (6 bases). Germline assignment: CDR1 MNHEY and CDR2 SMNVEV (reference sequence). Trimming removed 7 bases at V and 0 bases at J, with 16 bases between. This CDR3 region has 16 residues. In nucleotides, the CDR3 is TGTGCCAGCACCCGCCTCCAGGGGAGCTCCTACAATGAGCAGTTCTTC. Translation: CASTRLQGSSYNEQFF.

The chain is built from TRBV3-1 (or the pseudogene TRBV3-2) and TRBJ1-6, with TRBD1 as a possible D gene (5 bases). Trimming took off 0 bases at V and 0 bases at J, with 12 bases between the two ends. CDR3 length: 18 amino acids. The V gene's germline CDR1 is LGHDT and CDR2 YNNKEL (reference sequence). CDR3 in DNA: TGTGCCAGCAGCCAAGATTGGGGCAGATCCTCCTATAATTCACCCCTCCACTTT. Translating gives CASSQDWGRSSYNSPLHF.

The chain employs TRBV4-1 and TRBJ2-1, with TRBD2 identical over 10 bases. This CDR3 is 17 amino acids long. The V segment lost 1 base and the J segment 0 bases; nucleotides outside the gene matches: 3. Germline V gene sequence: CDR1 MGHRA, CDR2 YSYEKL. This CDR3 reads CASSQGTSGSSYNEQFF. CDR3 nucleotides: TGCGCCAGCAGCCAAGGGACTAGCGGAAGCTCCTACAATGAGCAGTTCTTC.

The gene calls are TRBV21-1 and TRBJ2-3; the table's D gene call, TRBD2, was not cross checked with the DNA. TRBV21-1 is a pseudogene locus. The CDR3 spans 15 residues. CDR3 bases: TGTGCCAGCAGCATAGGGACTTCACATAGAGATACGCAGTATTTT. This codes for CASSIGTSHRDTQYF.

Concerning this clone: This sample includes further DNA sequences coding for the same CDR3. The CDR3 DNA is TGTGCCAGCAGCGCGACAGGCTCTGGAAACACCATATATTTT. Protein product: CASSATGSGNTIYF. The chain links TRBV9 to TRBJ1-3, with D tentatively TRBD1 (6 bases). Per germline, CDR1 SGDLS and CDR2 YYNGEE. V was clipped by 3 bases and J by 0 bases, with 7 bases between them. The CDR3 is made up of 14 amino acids.

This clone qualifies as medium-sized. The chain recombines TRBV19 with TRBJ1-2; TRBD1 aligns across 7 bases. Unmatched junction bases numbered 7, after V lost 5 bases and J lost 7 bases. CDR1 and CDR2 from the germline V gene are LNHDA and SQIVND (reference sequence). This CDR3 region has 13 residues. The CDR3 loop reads CASSPDRARGYTF. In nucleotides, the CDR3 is TGTGCCAGTAGTCCTGACAGGGCGCGTGGCTACACCTTC.

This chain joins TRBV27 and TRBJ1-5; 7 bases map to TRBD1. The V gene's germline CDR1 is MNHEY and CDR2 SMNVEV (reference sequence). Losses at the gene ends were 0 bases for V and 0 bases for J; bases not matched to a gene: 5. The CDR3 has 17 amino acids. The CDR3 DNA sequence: TGTGCCAGCAGTTTATCACTAACAGGGGTTAGCAATCAGCCCCAGCATTTT. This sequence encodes CASSLSLTGVSNQPQHF.

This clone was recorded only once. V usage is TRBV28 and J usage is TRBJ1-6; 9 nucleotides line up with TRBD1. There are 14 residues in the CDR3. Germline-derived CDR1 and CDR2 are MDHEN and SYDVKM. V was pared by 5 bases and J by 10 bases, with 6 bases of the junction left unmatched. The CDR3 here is CASSTGQGYSPLHF. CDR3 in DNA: TGTGCCAGCAGTACGGGACAGGGTTACTCACCCCTCCACTTT.